A selection of T cell receptor beta chains follows, all from one sample in a study of blood T cell repertoires in COVID-19. Sequenced by immunoSEQ multiplex PCR; TCRdb stores in-frame clones only, minus some. The sample lists roughly 290,000 clones; around 88% were seen once. The source material was peripheral blood. These TCRs come from a woman younger than 45 who had recovered from COVID-19. The CDR3 runs from the conserved cysteine through the conserved F or W. The D gene is left open where the match is weak.

>15|TRBD1|TRBV9
CASSPGGTGSYEQYF
>15|TRBD1|TRBV28
CASSSRTGGDEKLFF
>17|TRBD1|TRBV19
CASSIGGTGAWVDEQFF
>16|TRBD2|TRBV5-3
CARSLVTSGVQETQYF
>15|NA|TRBV11-3
CASSLGLWGRNEQFF
>14|NA|TRBV10-1
CASSESPQNTEAFF
>16|TRBD1|TRBV27
CASSPDPGQTFYGYTF
>13|NA|TRBV7-3
CASSPVKGNTIYF
>15|NA|TRBV6-5
CASNLDGEMNTEAFF
>18|NA|TRBV7-6
CASSLKRQPFTNTGELFF
>18|TRBD2|TRBV6-2/TRBV6-3
CASSYNSLGLAGVYEQYF
>13|NA|TRBV2
CASRSRGPYEQYF
>14|NA|TRBV25-1
CASSEFAGGGEQFF
>15|TRBD2|TRBV9
CASSVLAGVRNEQFF
>14|NA|TRBV5-1
CASSLTGANVEQFF
>15|TRBD1|TRBV7-8
CASSYTGQGNSPLHF
>17|TRBD2|TRBV3-1/TRBV3-2
CASSQGWWLAGGKTQYF
>13|TRBD1|TRBV6-4
CASRQQGSETQYF
>14|TRBD1|TRBV7-9
CASAFRGHGTEAFF
>14|TRBD1|TRBV7-8
CASSFGDSNYGYTF
>14|NA|TRBV5-1
CASSLTGYGNTIYF
>16|NA|TRBV5-4
CASSPGGGRGYNEQFF
>14|TRBD1|TRBV6-5
CASSRGRGQGEAFF
>13|NA|TRBV12-3/TRBV12-4
CASSATLTYEQYF
>15|TRBD2|TRBV18
CASSTSGLVTGELFF
>14|NA|TRBV9
CASSSGGSSYEQYF
>17|NA|TRBV3-1/TRBV3-2
CASSLVGGARMNTEAFF
>14|TRBD2|TRBV28
CASSLRTSGNEQFF
>19|NA|TRBV2
CASSGPQSRSQNLEYGYTF
>13|NA|TRBV30
CAWSGPGGYGYTF
>14|TRBD1|TRBV19
CACSLPGGSTEAFF
>16|NA|TRBV7-2
CASSPRGTRSYNEQFF